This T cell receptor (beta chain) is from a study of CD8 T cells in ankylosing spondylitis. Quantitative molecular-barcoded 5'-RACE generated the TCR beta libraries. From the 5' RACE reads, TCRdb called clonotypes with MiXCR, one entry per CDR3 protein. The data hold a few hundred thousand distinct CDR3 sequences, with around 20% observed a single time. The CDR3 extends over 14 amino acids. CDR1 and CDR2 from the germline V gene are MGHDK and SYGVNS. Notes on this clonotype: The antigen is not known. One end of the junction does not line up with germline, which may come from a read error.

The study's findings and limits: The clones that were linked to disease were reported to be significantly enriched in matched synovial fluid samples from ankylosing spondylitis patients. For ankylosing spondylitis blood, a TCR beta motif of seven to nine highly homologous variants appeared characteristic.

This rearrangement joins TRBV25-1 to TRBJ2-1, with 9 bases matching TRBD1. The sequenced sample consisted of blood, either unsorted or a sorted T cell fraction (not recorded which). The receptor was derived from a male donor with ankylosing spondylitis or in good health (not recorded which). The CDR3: CASSELVPGQGLLF. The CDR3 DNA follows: TGTGCCAGCAGTGAATTAGTCCCGGGACAGGGCCTGTTATTC. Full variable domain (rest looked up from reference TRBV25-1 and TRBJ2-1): EADIYQTPRYLVIGTGKKITLECSQTMGHDKMYWYQQDPGMELHLIHYSYGVNSTEKGDLSSESTVSRIRTEHFPLTLESARPSHTSQYLCASSELVPGQGLLFGPGTRLTVL.